These 16 T cell receptor beta chains originate from one sample sequenced in a study of cytomegalovirus exposure and HLA in healthy donors. PCR used 60 Vbeta primers and 13 Jbeta primers. Clones were sequenced by immunoSEQ multiplex PCR, and TCRdb holds only the in-frame ones, with some missing. The profile shows approximately 220,000 clones, 65% to 90% of them singletons. Sequenced: PBMCs. These receptors were obtained from a girl between 5 and 17 years old in good health and CMV-seronegative.

This chain links TRBV14 with TRBJ2-7, with D uncertain. V was trimmed by 8 bases and J by 2 bases, leaving 13 bases between them. In germline, CDR1 is SGHDN, CDR2 FVKESK. CDR3 length: 13 amino acids. CDR3 region: CASSLQAPYEQYF. The CDR3 nucleotides are TGTGCCAGCTCTCTTCAGGCCCCCTACGAGCAGTACTTC.

This chain connects TRBV7-9 to TRBJ2-6; 7 positions agree with TRBD1. The junction had 8 bases not matched to a gene; V was cut back by 1 base and J by 2 bases. This CDR3 is built from 18 residues. CDR1 and CDR2 from the germline V gene are SEHNR and FQNEAQ (reference sequence). The CDR3 here is CASSLGRAQGPGANVLTF. CDR3 bases: TGTGCCAGCAGCTTAGGTAGGGCACAGGGGCCTGGGGCCAACGTCCTGACTTTC.

V is TRBV28 and J is TRBJ2-7; D perhaps matches TRBD1 (7 bases). This CDR3 is 14 amino acids long. Trimming took 7 bases from V and 2 from J, leaving 15 bases between them. The germline V gene encodes CDR1 MDHEN and CDR2 SYDVKM. The CDR3 loop reads CASMQGGETYEQYF. CDR3 sequence (DNA): TGTGCCAGCATGCAGGGGGGCGAGACCTACGAGCAGTACTTC.

V is TRBV7-3 and J is TRBJ2-5; a possible D gene is TRBD2 (5 bases). This CDR3 is 15 amino acids long. Germline V gene data show CDR1 as SGHTA and CDR2 as FQGTGA. Deletions cut 5 bases from V and 4 bases from J, with 17 bases between. CDR3 coding DNA: TGTGCCAGCAGCGCCGGACCAGGAGGTAGAGAGACCCAGTACTTC. Protein product: CASSAGPGGRETQYF.

The chain employs TRBV5-5 and TRBJ2-7; 7 positions agree with TRBD1. CDR3 size: 14 residues. With 2 bases clipped from V and 6 bases from J, the junction kept 8 bases outside the gene matches. The germline V gene encodes CDR1 SGHKS and CDR2 YYEKEE (reference sequence). The CDR3 is CASSFFGAGGEQYF. The CDR3 bases are TGTGCCAGCAGCTTTTTCGGGGCAGGGGGCGAGCAGTACTTC.

This clone was found once. The V gene is TRBV28, the J gene TRBJ2-7, with D unclear. Trimming took 1 base from V and 3 from J, leaving 10 bases between them. The CDR3 is 14 residues long. Germline CDR1 is MDHEN and CDR2 is SYDVKM. This CDR3 reads CASSLSGLGYEQYF. The CDR3 DNA follows: TGTGCCAGCAGTTTATCGGGTCTAGGCTACGAGCAGTACTTC.

This rearrangement joins TRBV19 to TRBJ1-4; D possibly corresponds to TRBD1 (5 bases). The CDR3 runs 14 residues. V was pared by 5 bases and J by 6 bases, with 13 bases between. Germline assignment: CDR1 LNHDA and CDR2 SQIVND (reference sequence). CDR3 amino acids: CASSFPGVYEKLFF. The CDR3 region has the DNA TGTGCCAGTAGTTTTCCGGGGGTTTATGAAAAACTGTTTTTT. The full variable domain, in which reference TRBV19 and TRBJ1-4 provide the parts outside the CDR3, is DGGITQSPKYLFRKEGQNVTLSCEQNLNHDAMYWYRQDPGQGLRLIYYSQIVNDFQKGDIAEGYSVSREKKESFPLTVTSAQKNPTAFYLCASSFPGVYEKLFFGSGTQLSVL.

The chain is built from TRBV28 and TRBJ1-3; TRBD1 might be the D (6 bases). Germline CDR1 and CDR2: MDHEN and SYDVKM. V shed 3 bases and J shed 0 bases, with 12 bases lying between them. The CDR3 has 16 residues. Written as DNA, the CDR3 is TGTGCCAGCAGTTTGAAGGGGGTGATCTCTGGAAACACCATATATTTT. Amino acid sequence: CASSLKGVISGNTIYF.

This rearrangement joins TRBV6-6 to TRBJ1-5; no firm D call. In germline, CDR1 is MNHNY, CDR2 SVGAGI (reference sequence). V was pared by 5 bases and J by 6 bases, with 17 bases between. The length of the CDR3 is 15 residues. CDR3 DNA: TGTGCCAGCAGTCCCCCCCCGGAGGGCGGTCAGCCCCAGCATTTT. Encoded protein: CASSPPPEGGQPQHF.

V is TRBV30 and J is TRBJ2-2; D possibly corresponds to TRBD1 (5 bases). The V gene lost 0 bases and the J gene lost 7 bases, with 12 bases spanning the gap. Looked up from germline, CDR1 is GTSNPN and CDR2 is SVGIG (reference sequence). The CDR3 runs 14 residues. The CDR3: CAWSVAGSVGELFF. In DNA, the CDR3 is TGTGCCTGGAGTGTGGCAGGGTCGGTCGGGGAGCTGTTTTTT.

The chain combines TRBV16 with TRBJ1-3, with unresolved D. V shed 0 bases and J shed 0 bases, with 3 bases lying between them. Germline values: CDR1 KGHSY, CDR2 FQNENV. The CDR3 totals 14 residues. The CDR3 reads CASSQSISGNTIYF. CDR3 bases: TGTGCCAGCAGCCAATCCATCTCTGGAAACACCATATATTTT. Together with reference TRBV16 and TRBJ1-3, the CDR3 gives the full variable domain: GEEVAQTPKHLVRGEGQKAKLYCAPIKGHSYVFWYQQVLKNEFKFLISFQNENVFDETGMPKERFSAKCLPNSPCSLEIQATKLEDSAVYFCASSQSISGNTIYFGEGSWLTVV.

J is TRBJ2-5 and V is TRBV2, with D possibly matching TRBD1 (5 bases). The CDR3 loop spans 15 amino acids. Germline V gene sequence: CDR1 SNHLY, CDR2 FYNNEI. The germline V and J ends were trimmed by 4 bases and 2 bases, with 14 bases remaining between them. The CDR3 region is CASSVQGLSQETQYF. CDR3 sequence (DNA): TGTGCCAGCAGTGTTCAGGGCCTCTCACAAGAGACCCAGTACTTC.

The J gene is TRBJ2-5, the V gene TRBV2, with 9 bases aligning to TRBD1. Germline CDR1 reads SNHLY; CDR2 reads FYNNEI. The trim removed 5 bases at V and 2 bases at J, leaving 6 bases unmatched. The CDR3 covers 15 residues. The DNA for the CDR3 is TGTGCCAGCAGTACCGGGACAGGGAATCAAGAGACCCAGTACTTC. Its translation: CASSTGTGNQETQYF.

V usage is TRBV5-6 and J usage is TRBJ2-3; D unresolved. The CDR3 sequence is 11 residues long. In germline, CDR1 is SGHDT, CDR2 YYEEEE. The V and J ends lost 0 bases and 9 bases respectively, with 5 bases between them. The CDR3 region is CASSLGRTQYF. CDR3 DNA sequence: TGTGCCAGCAGCTTGGGGAGAACGCAGTATTTT.

This chain connects TRBV4-1 to TRBJ2-1, with TRBD1 as a possible D gene (6 bases). The V end lost 4 bases, the J end lost 7 bases, and 14 bases lay between the germline ends. The CDR3 spans 14 residues. Germline V gene lookup returns CDR1 MGHRA and CDR2 YSYEKL. CDR3: CASSPPGVRNEQFF. As DNA, the CDR3 is TGCGCCAGCAGCCCCCCAGGGGTTAGGAATGAGCAGTTCTTC.

The chain couples TRBV19 to TRBJ2-7, with TRBD1 as a possible D gene (6 bases). Trimming removed 6 bases from V and 6 bases from J, with 15 bases in between. CDR3 size: 13 residues. Germline V CDR1 and CDR2: LNHDA, SQIVND (reference sequence). As DNA, the CDR3 is TGTGCCAGTAGCCTCTATACAGGGAGCGAGCAGTACTTC. Its protein product is CASSLYTGSEQYF.